This T cell receptor (beta chain) was captured in a study of blood T cell repertoires in COVID-19. Study information: T cells, B-cell-depleted T cells, or PBMCs provided the cDNA or gDNA that served as material.

The junction had 11 bases not matched to a gene; V was cut back by 5 bases and J by 8 bases. Looked up from germline, CDR1 is SNHLY and CDR2 is FYNNEI. The length of the CDR3 is 15 residues. This clone has just one count. Produced via immunoSEQ multiplex PCR; TCRdb's table is partial and in-frame only. The sample has 95,000 to 150,000 clones, 70% to 85% seen once. The clonotype comes from a woman aged 70 to 79 with acute or convalescent COVID-19. Material: peripheral blood. This chain uses TRBV2 with TRBJ1-4; TRBD1 matches 7 bases. The CDR3 sequence is CASSTQGVPGEKLFF. CDR3 nucleotides: TGTGCCAGCAGTACCCAGGGGGTACCTGGGGAAAAACTGTTTTTT.